The source of this T cell receptor (beta chain) is a study of regulatory T cells in long-lasting Graves disease. Germline V gives CDR1 KGHSH, CDR2 LQKENI. The V segment lost 2 bases and the J segment 6 bases; nucleotides outside the gene matches: 1. The CDR3 contains 12 residues. Time point in this sample: newly diagnosed GD, antithyroid drugs for less than 3 months. TCR sequences were obtained from RNA taken from PBMCs. An endocrinology unit in Xi'an, China, supplied the patients. This clonotype was seen at least ten times. Its antigen is currently unknown. Findings and caveats of the study: Favored gene segments in persistent disease were TRBV28, TRBJ1-2 and TRBJ2-5.

In building TCR beta libraries, iRepertoire HTBI primers were used together with Arm-PCR of CDR3 regions. MiXCR, applied by TCRdb to the multiplex PCR reads, yields one record per CDR3 protein. This table has fewer than 500,000 distinct CDR3 sequences, 15% to 20% appearing once. The same sample was also studied in work on T cells in Graves' hyperthyroidism and ophthalmopathy.

This sequence originates from a middle-aged man with Graves disease. The V and J genes are TRBV18 and TRBJ2-7; TRBD1 agrees at 7 bases. The source material was peripheral blood mononuclear cells (PBMCs), sampled at new diagnosis, from a patient treated with antithyroid drugs. The CDR3 is CASSPGTAEQYF. Here the CDR3 DNA reads TGTGCCAGCTCACCAGGGACAGCCGAGCAGTACTTC.